This entry lists 30 T cell receptor beta chains sequenced from one sample in a study of PD-1 blockade in mismatch repair-deficient tumors. The method was immunoSEQ multiplex PCR; TCRdb's version includes in-frame clones alone and lacks a portion of them. Here the sample spans under 85,000 clones, approximately 80% being singletons. The sample in question was peripheral blood, obtained 2 weeks after starting pembrolizumab. All receptors derive from an adult with mismatch repair-deficient cancer.

The rearrangement links TRBV9 to TRBJ2-7; maybe TRBD2 (6 bases). Trimming stripped 0 bases from V and 6 bases from J, with 13 bases between. The germline gives CDR1 SGDLS, CDR2 YYNGEE. The CDR3 loop spans 14 amino acids. This chain's CDR3 is CASSVAAGTGEQYF. The CDR3 DNA is TGTGCCAGCAGCGTAGCTGCAGGGACTGGCGAGCAGTACTTC.

The chain has TRBV19 and TRBJ1-2, with 8 nucleotides matching TRBD1. Germline lookup yields CDR1 LNHDA and CDR2 SQIVND (reference sequence). The CDR3 is 15 residues long. Trimming took 5 bases from V and 0 from J; bases not matched to a gene: 5. The CDR3 nucleotides read TGTGCCAGTAGTCCCGACAGGGGAGCTAACTATGGCTACACCTTC. It translates to CASSPDRGANYGYTF.

This chain links TRBV7-2 with TRBJ1-3; 7 positions agree with TRBD1. Unmatched junction bases numbered 9, after V lost 6 bases and J lost 4 bases. This CDR3 is 15 amino acids long. The germline V gene encodes CDR1 SGHTA and CDR2 FQGNSA. CDR3 coding DNA: TGTGCCAGCAGTTACAGGGGTTTGGTGGGAAACACCATATATTTT. As protein: CASSYRGLVGNTIYF.

V usage is TRBV18 and J usage is TRBJ2-1; 7 bases are a match to TRBD2. V lost 5 bases to trimming and J lost 7 bases; unmatched junction nucleotides: 14. Germline-derived CDR1 and CDR2 are KGHSH and LQKENI. The CDR3 runs to 16 residues. The CDR3 DNA reads TGTGCCAGCTCAGAGATCAGCGGGATGGGGAGGAATGAGCAGTTCTTC. Translation gives CASSEISGMGRNEQFF.

The chain couples TRBV5-6 to TRBJ2-1; D may be TRBD2 (5 bases). The CDR3 length is 14 residues. Germline V lookup: CDR1 SGHDT, CDR2 YYEEEE. Trimming stripped 3 bases from V and 0 bases from J, with 7 bases between. The CDR3 coding sequence is TGTGCCAGCAGCTCGACTAACTCCTACAATGAGCAGTTCTTC. Its protein product is CASSSTNSYNEQFF.

This sequence joins TRBV6-5 and TRBJ2-3; TRBD2 matches 14 bases. The CDR3 sequence is 15 residues long. V lost 6 bases, J lost 4 bases, and 3 bases stayed unmatched. Germline assignment: CDR1 MNHEY and CDR2 SVGAGI. CDR3 loop: CASRRLAGGPDTQYF. In DNA, the CDR3 is TGTGCCAGCAGACGACTAGCGGGAGGGCCAGATACGCAGTATTTT.

The chain combines TRBV6-4 with TRBJ2-1, with 9 bases that match TRBD1. Germline CDR1 and CDR2: MRHNA and SNTAGT. This CDR3 region has 16 residues. The V segment lost 5 bases and the J segment 8 bases; nucleotides outside the gene matches: 13. CDR3 region: CASSPQQSGTGYEQFF. The CDR3 bases are TGTGCCAGCAGTCCACAGCAGTCCGGGACAGGGTATGAGCAGTTCTTC.

The count of this clone is one. The junction departs from germline at one end; a sequencing error may be responsible. This chain links TRBV7-6 with TRBJ2-7, with TRBD2 matching over 10 bases. CDR1 is SGHVS and CDR2 is FNYEAQ in the germline V gene. The CDR3 runs to 14 residues. CDR3 DNA sequence: TGTGCCAGCAGCCTAGCGGGAGAATCCTACGAGCAGTACTTC. It codes for CASSLAGESYEQYF.

The chain carries TRBV7-2 and TRBJ1-2; 7 bases agree with TRBD1. The CDR3 runs to 14 residues. The germline V gene encodes CDR1 SGHTA and CDR2 FQGNSA. The J segment lost 4 bases and the V segment lost 0 bases, leaving 2 bases of the junction unmatched. CDR3 in amino acids: CASSLAGTAYGYTF. The CDR3 DNA reads TGTGCCAGCAGCTTAGCGGGGACAGCCTATGGCTACACCTTC.

The CDR3 bases are TGTGCCAGCTTTGGTTATGGCTACACCTTC. This gives the protein CASFGYGYTF. This sequence joins TRBV5-8 and TRBJ1-2; D remains unclear. The CDR3 extends over 10 amino acids. Germline-derived CDR1 and CDR2 are SGHTS and YDEGEE. Trimming took 7 bases from V and 5 from J, leaving 6 bases between them.

The chain employs TRBV19 and TRBJ1-3, with 9 bases fitting TRBD1. The length of the CDR3 is 14 residues. V lost 3 bases and J lost 4; bases outside the gene matches: 1. CDR1 is LNHDA, CDR2 SQIVND, per germline (reference sequence). This CDR3 is CASSITGGGNTIYF. In DNA form, the CDR3 reads TGTGCCAGTAGTATCACAGGGGGCGGAAACACCATATATTTT.

The chain carries TRBV15 and TRBJ1-5, with 7 bases identical to TRBD1. The V and J ends lost 0 bases and 7 bases, in that order; junction bases with no gene match: 6. The germline CDR1 and CDR2 sequences are LNHNV and YYDKDF (reference sequence). This CDR3 contains 15 residues. CDR3 DNA: TGTGCCACCAGCAGAGAAGACAGGGATGGCCAGCCCCAGCATTTT. Translating it yields CATSREDRDGQPQHF. The full variable domain, in which reference TRBV15 and TRBJ1-5 provide the parts outside the CDR3, is DAMVIQNPRYQVTQFGKPVTLSCSQTLNHNVMYWYQQKSSQAPKLLFHYYDKDFNNEADTPDNFQSRRPNTSFCFLDIRSPGLGDTAMYLCATSREDRDGQPQHFGDGTRLSIL.

The chain is built from TRBV9 and TRBJ1-4; 9 nucleotides line up with TRBD1. CDR3 length: 15 residues. Germline V gene data show CDR1 as SGDLS and CDR2 as YYNGEE. V gave up 3 bases and J gave up 6 bases; unmatched junction bases: 6. The CDR3 spells CASSETGQGYEKLFF. For the CDR3, the DNA is TGTGCCAGCAGCGAGACGGGACAGGGATATGAAAAACTGTTTTTT. The full variable domain, in which reference TRBV9 and TRBJ1-4 provide the parts outside the CDR3, is DSGVTQTPKHLITATGQRVTLRCSPRSGDLSVYWYQQSLDQGLQFLIQYYNGEERAKGNILERFSAQQFPDLHSELNLSSLELGDSALYFCASSETGQGYEKLFFGSGTQLSVL.

The genes are TRBV7-9 and TRBJ2-6; D not certain. Per the germline V gene, CDR1 is SEHNR and CDR2 is FQNEAQ (reference sequence). There are 15 residues in the CDR3. V was shortened by 1 base and J by 0 bases, with 4 bases between the two germline ends. The CDR3 nucleotides read TGTGCCAGCAGCTTAGAGGGCTCTGGGGCCAACGTCCTGACTTTC. Its protein is CASSLEGSGANVLTF.

The J gene is TRBJ2-7, the V gene TRBV19, with D unresolved. Per the germline V gene, CDR1 is LNHDA and CDR2 is SQIVND (reference sequence). V lost 4 bases and J 0 bases, leaving 13 bases between the germline ends. The CDR3 extends over 15 amino acids. The CDR3 sequence: CASSKGGTYSYEQYF. In DNA, the CDR3 is TGTGCCAGTAGTAAGGGCGGAACTTACTCCTACGAGCAGTACTTC.

V usage is TRBV6-1 and J usage is TRBJ2-7; D is possibly TRBD1 (7 bases). Germline CDR1 reads MNHNS; CDR2 reads SASEGT. V shed 6 bases and J shed 5 bases, with 20 bases lying between them. CDR3 length: 15 amino acids. The CDR3 loop is CASRRGETGHHEQYF. The CDR3 DNA reads TGTGCCAGCAGGAGGGGGGAGACAGGGCACCACGAGCAGTACTTC.

V and J are TRBV6-5 and TRBJ2-1; 9 bases are shared with TRBD2. The CDR3 covers 15 residues. Germline V gene sequence: CDR1 MNHEY, CDR2 SVGAGI. The junction had 15 bases not matched to a gene; V was cut back by 6 bases and J by 12 bases. The CDR3 loop is CASSPSGDTPSGQFF. DNA of the CDR3: TGTGCCAGCAGCCCTAGCGGGGATACCCCCTCCGGGCAGTTCTTC.

A single count supports this clone. This chain uses TRBV5-1 with TRBJ1-1; the D gene is possibly TRBD1 (5 bases). The CDR3 consists of 13 residues. V was trimmed by 4 bases and J by 1 base, leaving 8 bases between them. CDR1 is SGHRS and CDR2 is YFSETQ in the germline V gene. The CDR3, as DNA: TGCGCCAGCAGCACTGGGGGGAACACTGAAGCTTTCTTT. The encoded protein is CASSTGGNTEAFF.

The rearrangement joins TRBV5-1 to TRBJ2-1; D gene ambiguous. The CDR3 runs 16 residues. Germline CDR1 and CDR2: SGHRS and YFSETQ. V was cut by 0 bases and J by 2 bases, with 12 bases left in between. CDR3 amino acids: CASSLELGSTYNEQFF. Here the CDR3 DNA reads TGCGCCAGCAGCTTGGAACTGGGGTCCACCTACAATGAGCAGTTCTTC.

This chain links TRBV5-1 with TRBJ2-5; D remains unclear. Germline-derived CDR1 and CDR2 are SGHRS and YFSETQ. V was clipped by 6 bases and J by 5 bases, with 14 bases between them. The CDR3 loop spans 13 amino acids. CDR3 coding DNA: TGCGCCAGCAACGACCTAACAGCGGAGACCCAGTACTTC. Its protein is CASNDLTAETQYF.

The chain uses TRBV11-2 and TRBJ1-5; D unclear. The CDR3 is made up of 14 amino acids. V lost 5 bases and J 5 bases, leaving 13 bases between the germline ends. Germline values: CDR1 SGHAT, CDR2 FQNNGV. The CDR3, as DNA: TGTGCCAGCAGCAGACGAGGACGGGATCAGCCCCAGCATTTT. Residues: CASSRRGRDQPQHF.

Only a few counts were recorded for this clone. The CDR3 reads CASREAGELFF. The DNA for the CDR3 is TGTGCCTCAAGGGAAGCCGGGGAGCTGTTTTTT. This rearrangement joins TRBV10-3 to TRBJ2-2; unclear D gene. Between the trimmed V and J ends, which lost 11 bases and 6 bases, there was a span of 10 bases. Germline CDR1 and CDR2: ENHRY and SYGVKD. This CDR3 has 11 amino acids.

The chain has TRBV11-3 and TRBJ1-1; tentative D call: TRBD1 (5 bases). The CDR3 runs to 14 residues. V was cut by 5 bases and J by 5 bases, with 15 bases left in between. CDR1 is SGHNT and CDR2 is YENEEA in the germline V gene. The CDR3 protein is CASSRRGLSTEAFF. CDR3 DNA: TGTGCCAGCAGCCGACGGGGGTTATCTACTGAAGCTTTCTTT.

The rearrangement uses TRBV18 and TRBJ2-1; 10 bases agree with TRBD1. V shed 6 bases and J 5 bases; nucleotides not matched to a gene: 7. The germline CDR1 and CDR2 sequences are KGHSH and LQKENI. This CDR3 has 15 amino acids. As DNA, the CDR3 is TGTGCCAGCTCTCCCGGGACAGGGGACCACAATGAGCAGTTCTTC. Translation: CASSPGTGDHNEQFF.

Details on this clone: A read error may produce the germline difference seen at one junction end. The CDR3 here is CASNGQGAKSGDSF. In DNA, the CDR3 is TGTGCCAGCAACGGACAGGGGGCGAAATCTGGGGACTCGTTC. This rearrangement joins TRBV5-6 to TRBJ1-2; 11 bases line up with TRBD1. Per germline, CDR1 SGHDT and CDR2 YYEEEE. The CDR3 contains 14 residues.

V gene TRBV5-4 combines with J gene TRBJ2-7, with TRBD1 as a possible D gene (5 bases). Germline V CDR1 and CDR2: SGHNT, YYREEE (reference sequence). This CDR3 is 13 amino acids long. Between the trimmed V and J ends, which lost 0 bases and 7 bases, there was a span of 11 bases. The CDR3 DNA reads as TGTGCCAGCAGCTTGGCAGGGATGGAGGAGCAGTACTTC. The encoded protein is CASSLAGMEEQYF.

V usage is TRBV19 and J usage is TRBJ2-7; the match to TRBD2 covers 13 bases. Germline V gives CDR1 LNHDA, CDR2 SQIVND (reference sequence). V dropped 4 bases and J dropped 4; count of bases not matched to a gene: 4. CDR3 length: 15 residues. CDR3 in DNA: TGTGCCAGTAGTAGGGGACTAGCGGGACTTTACGAGCAGTACTTC. This encodes CASSRGLAGLYEQYF.

The chain links TRBV30 to TRBJ1-5; TRBD1 might be the D (5 bases). V gave up 4 bases and J gave up 0 bases, with 13 bases separating them. The CDR3 consists of 15 residues. Looked up from germline, CDR1 is GTSNPN and CDR2 is SVGIG (reference sequence). The CDR3 protein is CAWTPGLTSNQPQHF. The CDR3 nucleotides are TGTGCCTGGACCCCGGGACTAACTAGCAATCAGCCCCAGCATTTT.

The rearrangement joins TRBV5-4 to TRBJ2-1; a possible D gene is TRBD2 (5 bases). Trimming stripped 4 bases from V and 12 bases from J, with 14 bases between. This CDR3 contains 12 residues. Germline lookup yields CDR1 SGHNT and CDR2 YYREEE (reference sequence). The CDR3 region is CASSPEVGGQFF. In nucleotides, the CDR3 is TGTGCCAGCAGCCCCGAGGTAGGAGGGCAGTTCTTC.

The chain uses TRBV4-1 and TRBJ1-5; D is ambiguous. This CDR3 has 12 residues. V lost 0 bases to trimming and J lost 4 bases, with 1 base between them. Germline V gene lookup returns CDR1 MGHRA and CDR2 YSYEKL. The CDR3 DNA follows: TGCGCCAGCAGCCAAGAAAATCAGCCCCAGCATTTT. It specifies CASSQENQPQHF.